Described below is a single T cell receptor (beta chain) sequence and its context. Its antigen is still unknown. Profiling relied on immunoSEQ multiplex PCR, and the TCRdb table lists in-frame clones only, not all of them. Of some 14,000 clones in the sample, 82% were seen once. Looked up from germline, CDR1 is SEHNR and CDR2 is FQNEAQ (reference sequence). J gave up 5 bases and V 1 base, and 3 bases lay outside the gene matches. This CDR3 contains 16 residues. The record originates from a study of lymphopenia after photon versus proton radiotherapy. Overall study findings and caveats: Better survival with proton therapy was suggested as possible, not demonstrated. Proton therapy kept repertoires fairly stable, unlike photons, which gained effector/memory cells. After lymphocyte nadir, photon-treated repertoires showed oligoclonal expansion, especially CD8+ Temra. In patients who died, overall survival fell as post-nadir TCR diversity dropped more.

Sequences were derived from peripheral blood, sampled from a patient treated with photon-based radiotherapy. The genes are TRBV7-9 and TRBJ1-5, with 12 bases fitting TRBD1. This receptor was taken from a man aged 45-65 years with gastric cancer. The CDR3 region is CASSLEGQGAHQPQHF. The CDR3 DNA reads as TGTGCCAGCAGCTTAGAGGGACAGGGGGCACATCAGCCCCAGCATTTT.